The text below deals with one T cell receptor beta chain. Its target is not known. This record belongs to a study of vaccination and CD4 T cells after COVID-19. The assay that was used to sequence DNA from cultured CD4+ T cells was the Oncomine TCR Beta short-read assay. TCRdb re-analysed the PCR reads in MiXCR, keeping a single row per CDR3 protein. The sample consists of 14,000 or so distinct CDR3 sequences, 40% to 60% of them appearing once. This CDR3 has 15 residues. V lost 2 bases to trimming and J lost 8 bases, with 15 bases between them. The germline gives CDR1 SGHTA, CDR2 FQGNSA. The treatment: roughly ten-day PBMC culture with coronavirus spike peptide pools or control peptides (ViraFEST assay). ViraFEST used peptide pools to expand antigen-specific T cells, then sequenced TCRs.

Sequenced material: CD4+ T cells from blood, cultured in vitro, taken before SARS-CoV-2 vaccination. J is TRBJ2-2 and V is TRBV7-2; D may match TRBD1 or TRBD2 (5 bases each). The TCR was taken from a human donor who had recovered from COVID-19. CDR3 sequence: CASSLLTRGSGELFF. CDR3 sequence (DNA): TGTGCCAGCAGCTTATTAACTAGGGGTTCTGGGGAGCTGTTTTTT.